This TCR beta chain was sequenced in a study of T cell responses to AZD1222 COVID-19 vaccine. The CDR3 totals 17 residues. CDR1 and CDR2 from the germline V gene are ENHRY and SYGVKD. Deletions cut 4 bases from V and 2 bases from J, with 21 bases between. As regards this clone: Antigen specificity is unknown.

The repertoire was sequenced with immunoSEQ multiplex PCR; TCRdb's copy has only in-frame clones and lacks some. The sample carries 75,000 to 95,000 clones, around nine tenths recorded once. Study-wide results and caveats: The donors showed a predominance of white British ancestry and of females, with possible underestimation of clonal diversity. Researchers report vaccine-associated CD4 TCRs spanning spike, with dominance at 160-218 and 743-854. Only a handful of AZD1222 recipients, more than five in all, had baseline seropositivity.

The receptor comes from an adult in good health. Sequenced material: peripheral blood, taken on day 0 of AZD1222 vaccination. The V and J genes are TRBV10-3 and TRBJ2-7, with D tentatively TRBD1 or TRBD2 (5 bases each). DNA for the CDR3: TGTGCCATCAGTGTGAGGCGGGTACAGGAACGAACCTACGAGCAGTACTTC. This encodes CAISVRRVQERTYEQYF.